Listed here are 24 T cell receptor beta chains from one sample, sequenced in a study of circulating and synovial CD4+ cells in juvenile arthritis. The method was immunoSEQ multiplex PCR; TCRdb's version includes in-frame clones alone and lacks a portion of them. Found here are around 32,000 clones, over 90% of them singletons; the top ten hold roughly 0.74%. The specimen sequenced was CD4+ T cells from blood. These receptors all stem from a human donor with juvenile idiopathic arthritis.

This chain joins TRBV2 and TRBJ2-1; D gene uncertain. The V and J ends lost 3 bases and 1 base respectively, with 7 bases between them. This CDR3 is built from 14 residues. Germline values: CDR1 SNHLY, CDR2 FYNNEI. The CDR3 nucleotides are TGTGCCAGCAGTGAGAGACTTTCCTACAATGAGCAGTTCTTC. As protein: CASSERLSYNEQFF.

This clone appeared a single time. V gene TRBV2 combines with J gene TRBJ1-2, with TRBD1 matching 8 bases. Germline lookup yields CDR1 SNHLY and CDR2 FYNNEI. After removal of 3 bases from V and 4 bases from J, the junction contained 7 bases not matched to a gene. The CDR3 is 15 amino acids. As DNA, the CDR3 is TGTGCCAGCAGTGACAGGGGGCTGTCCCCCTATGGCTACACCTTC. It codes for CASSDRGLSPYGYTF.

In this sample, this clone turned up once. This chain links TRBV19 with TRBJ2-5; 14 bases map to TRBD2. Germline CDR1 LNHDA, CDR2 SQIVND (reference sequence). CDR3 size: 19 residues. J gave up 5 bases and V 6 bases, and 17 bases lay outside the gene matches. CDR3 in DNA: TGTGCCAGTAGGGAGACAGGGCGGGGACTAGCGGGAGTTAGGGAGACCCAGTACTTC. Its protein is CASRETGRGLAGVRETQYF.

The count of this clone is one. The chain combines TRBV7-3 with TRBJ1-2, with D possibly being TRBD1 (5 bases). The CDR3 extends over 14 amino acids. Germline V CDR1 and CDR2: SGHTA, FQGTGA. V shed 5 bases and J shed 4 bases, with 14 bases lying between them. The CDR3 loop is CASSPLGGVYGYTF. Here the CDR3 DNA reads TGTGCCAGCAGCCCCCTGGGGGGGGTCTATGGCTACACCTTC.

The chain joins TRBV4-2 to TRBJ2-1; 9 positions agree with TRBD2. Trimming at V came to 3 bases and at J to 0 bases, leaving 6 bases not matched to a gene. Looked up from germline, CDR1 is LGHNA and CDR2 is YNFKEQ. This CDR3 comprises 17 residues. CDR3 region: CASSQASSGDSYNEQFF. The CDR3 coding sequence is TGTGCCAGCAGCCAGGCTTCTAGCGGGGACTCCTACAATGAGCAGTTCTTC.

The chain uses TRBV11-1 and TRBJ1-1, with no clear D. Germline CDR1 is SGHAT and CDR2 is FQDESV (reference sequence). Trimming left V 1 base short and J 1 base short, with 4 bases between. The CDR3 loop spans 13 amino acids. Here the CDR3 DNA reads TGTGCCAGCAGCTTAGACTGGAACACTGAAGCTTTCTTT. Protein: CASSLDWNTEAFF.

The chain joins TRBV4-2 to TRBJ2-6; maybe TRBD1 (5 bases). Germline assignment: CDR1 LGHNA and CDR2 YNFKEQ. The V end lost 1 base, the J end lost 3 bases, and 10 bases lay between the germline ends. CDR3 length: 16 residues. In DNA, the CDR3 is TGTGCCAGCAGCCAAGCAGGGAATGGTGGGGCCAACGTCCTGACTTTC. Its translation is CASSQAGNGGANVLTF.

V usage is TRBV2 and J usage is TRBJ2-1; 7 positions agree with TRBD1. The junction had 5 bases not matched to a gene; V was cut back by 6 bases and J by 0 bases. The CDR3 has 15 amino acids. Per germline, CDR1 SNHLY and CDR2 FYNNEI. The CDR3 loop is CASRGQTSSYNEQFF. Written as DNA, the CDR3 is TGTGCCAGCAGGGGACAGACGAGCTCCTACAATGAGCAGTTCTTC.

The chain employs TRBV6-5 and TRBJ1-3, with D possibly being TRBD1 (6 bases). This CDR3 spans 15 amino acids. CDR1 MNHEY and CDR2 SVGAGI come from the germline V gene. The V end lost 2 bases, the J end lost 1 base, and 9 bases lay between the germline ends. CDR3: CASSYARGSGNTIYF. The CDR3 bases are TGTGCCAGCAGTTACGCCAGGGGTTCTGGAAACACCATATATTTT.

The chain combines TRBV6-5 with TRBJ1-1; the D is unclear. This CDR3 comprises 12 residues. Germline V gives CDR1 MNHEY, CDR2 SVGAGI. The ends were cut back, 6 bases at V and 2 bases at J, with 7 bases in the middle. The CDR3 bases are TGTGCCAGCAGCCGGGTTAACACTGAAGCTTTCTTT. Protein sequence: CASSRVNTEAFF.

The J gene is TRBJ2-3, the V gene TRBV4-2; 9 nucleotides align to TRBD1. J lost 1 base, V lost 2 bases, and 4 bases had no gene match. Germline V lookup: CDR1 LGHNA, CDR2 YNFKEQ. The CDR3 extends over 16 amino acids. CDR3 loop: CASSQNRGQGTDTQYF. In DNA, the CDR3 is TGTGCCAGCAGCCAAAACAGGGGGCAAGGCACAGATACGCAGTATTTT.

The rearrangement links TRBV4-3 to TRBJ2-3; 9 bases agree with TRBD1. Looked up from germline, CDR1 is LGHNA and CDR2 is YSLEER. V lost 0 bases to trimming and J lost 4 bases; unmatched junction nucleotides: 11. There are 18 residues in the CDR3. CDR3 sequence reads: CASSQDRLGTGFPDTQYF. The CDR3 DNA reads as TGCGCCAGCAGCCAAGATCGCTTGGGGACAGGGTTTCCAGATACGCAGTATTTT.

The chain carries TRBV21-1 and TRBJ1-1; no check of the table's D call, TRBD1, against the DNA was made. TRBV21-1 is a known pseudogene. CDR3 length: 14 residues. CDR3 in DNA: TGTGCCAGCAGCAAAGTCCCCAAGAACACTGAAGCTTTCTTT. Amino acids: CASSKVPKNTEAFF.

V is TRBV15 and J is TRBJ1-5; possibly TRBD1 for D (5 bases). Germline assignment: CDR1 LNHNV and CDR2 YYDKDF (reference sequence). The ends were cut back, 4 bases at V and 6 bases at J, with 16 bases in the middle. The CDR3 loop spans 15 amino acids. For the CDR3, the DNA is TGTGCCACCAGCATCCCCGCGGGGGGGGGTCAGCCCCAGCATTTT. Protein: CATSIPAGGGQPQHF.

The chain combines TRBV19 with TRBJ2-7, with TRBD1 matching over 11 bases. V was clipped by 8 bases and J by 4 bases; unmatched bases: 10. CDR1 LNHDA and CDR2 SQIVND come from the germline V gene (reference sequence). The CDR3 runs to 15 residues. CDR3 DNA sequence: TGTGCCAGTGCGAACCGGGACAGGGGGATGTACGAGCAGTACTTC. This sequence encodes CASANRDRGMYEQYF.

The CDR3 loop is CASSSGGLSNQPQHF. CDR3 DNA sequence: TGTGCCAGCAGTAGCGGGGGACTTAGCAATCAGCCCCAGCATTTT. The chain joins TRBV28 to TRBJ1-5; TRBD1 is a possible D gene (5 bases). This CDR3 has 15 residues. The V end was cut by 5 bases, the J end by 0 bases, with 11 bases between. Germline V CDR1 and CDR2: MDHEN, SYDVKM.

The rearrangement joins TRBV18 to TRBJ2-5; TRBD1 aligns across 8 bases. The V segment lost 5 bases and the J segment 3 bases; nucleotides outside the gene matches: 5. The length of the CDR3 is 14 residues. Germline lookup yields CDR1 KGHSH and CDR2 LQKENI. The CDR3 reads CASSLQGVEETQYF. The CDR3 bases are TGTGCCAGCTCATTACAGGGGGTGGAAGAGACCCAGTACTTC. Together with reference TRBV18 and TRBJ2-5, the CDR3 gives the full variable domain: NAGVMQNPRHLVRRRGQEARLRCSPMKGHSHVYWYRQLPEEGLKFMVYLQKENIIDESGMPKERFSAEFPKEGPSILRIQQVVRGDSAAYFCASSLQGVEETQYFGPGTRLLVL.

J is TRBJ1-2 and V is TRBV5-1, with D hard to call. The ends were cut back, 1 base at V and 1 base at J, with 5 bases in the middle. Germline assignment: CDR1 SGHRS and CDR2 YFSETQ. The CDR3 extends over 13 amino acids. The CDR3 DNA follows: TGCGCCAGCAGCTTGACAAATAACTATGGCTACACCTTC. Translation: CASSLTNNYGYTF.

The chain recombines TRBV7-9 with TRBJ1-3; 7 nucleotides line up with TRBD1. The CDR3 length is 16 residues. V was clipped by 0 bases and J by 0 bases; unmatched bases: 2. CDR1 and CDR2 from the germline V gene are SEHNR and FQNEAQ (reference sequence). The CDR3 region is CASSLATGTSGNTIYF. The CDR3 DNA sequence: TGTGCCAGCAGCTTAGCGACAGGGACCTCTGGAAACACCATATATTTT.

The rearrangement uses TRBV11-2 and TRBJ1-5; 8 nucleotides line up with TRBD1. The trim removed 5 bases at V and 4 bases at J, leaving 4 bases unmatched. CDR3 size: 14 residues. Germline V gives CDR1 SGHAT, CDR2 FQNNGV. The CDR3 is CASSQGQGNQPQHF. The CDR3 coding sequence is TGTGCCAGCAGCCAAGGACAGGGTAATCAGCCCCAGCATTTT.

V gene TRBV19 combines with J gene TRBJ1-1; 7 positions agree with TRBD1. Unmatched junction bases numbered 6, after V lost 6 bases and J lost 5 bases. Germline CDR1 and CDR2: LNHDA and SQIVND (reference sequence). CDR3 size: 13 residues. The CDR3 nucleotides read TGTGCCAGTAGCGACAGGGTTGGGACTGAAGCTTTCTTT. It specifies CASSDRVGTEAFF.

The V and J genes are TRBV6-1 and TRBJ1-5; D is perhaps TRBD1 (5 bases). The germline V gene encodes CDR1 MNHNS and CDR2 SASEGT. This CDR3 is built from 14 residues. V was trimmed by 10 bases and J by 3 bases, leaving 16 bases between them. CDR3 bases: TGTGCCACTGGGGCCGGGGGTAACAATCAGCCCCAGCATTTT. Its translation is CATGAGGNNQPQHF.

The J gene is TRBJ2-3, the V gene TRBV13; 7 nucleotides match TRBD2. Germline CDR1 is PRHDT and CDR2 is FYEKMQ (reference sequence). This CDR3 comprises 15 residues. V was clipped by 5 bases and J by 2 bases; unmatched bases: 7. CDR3 DNA: TGTGCCAGCAGCCGTGGACTAGGCACCACAGATACGCAGTATTTT. Its translation: CASSRGLGTTDTQYF.

Comments on this clone: Germline and junction disagree at one end, which may indicate a read error. This specimen includes other DNA sequences encoding the same CDR3. V is TRBV19 and J is TRBJ1-6, with 9 positions matching TRBD1. The CDR3 length is 13 residues. CDR1 is LNHDA and CDR2 is SQIVND in the germline V gene (reference sequence). In DNA form, the CDR3 reads TGTGCCAGTTCGGGACAGGGAAATTCCCCCCTCCACTTT. This sequence encodes CASSGQGNSPLHF.